Included here is one T cell receptor beta chain sequence, with context. Clones were read by immunoSEQ multiplex PCR, and TCRdb kept only the in-frame ones, dropping some. The top ten hold around 0.8% of the sample, which has approximately 210,000 clones, 94% seen once. Patients from Seattle were sampled longitudinally, starting during active infection. These data originate in a study of blood T cell repertoires in COVID-19. Overall study context: There were acute and convalescent COVID-19 samples, and they came from the United States, Italy and Spain. T cells, B-cell-depleted T cells, or PBMCs supplied cDNA or gDNA.

This CDR3 comprises 11 residues. This receptor was taken from a man younger than 40 with COVID-19, enrolled during active disease. What was sequenced was peripheral blood. The chain combines TRBV21-1 with TRBJ1-1; TRBD1, the D gene given by the table, was not confirmed from the DNA. TRBV21-1 is a documented pseudogene. This CDR3 reads CVPGYHTEAFF. The CDR3 DNA is TGTGTACCAGGGTACCACACTGAAGCTTTCTTT.